This TCR beta chain was profiled in a study of T cell responses to AZD1222 COVID-19 vaccine. General study results and limits: Mostly white British, mostly female donors; authors suggested clonal diversity may be underestimated. Only a handful of AZD1222 recipients, roughly 6 in all, had baseline seropositivity. In all cases, repertoires were sampled only after the peak T cell response.

Using immunoSEQ multiplex PCR, the repertoire was profiled, and TCRdb retains in-frame clones only, with some absent. The table has more than 150,000 clones, about 93% seen once. This clone was observed once. Antigen specificity is unknown. The germline gives CDR1 GTSNPN, CDR2 SVGIG (reference sequence). The ends lost 0 bases at V and 5 bases at J; junction bases unmatched: 3. The CDR3 sequence is 13 residues long. The chain carries TRBV30 and TRBJ2-7; 8 nucleotides agree with TRBD2. The sequences come from peripheral blood, collected on day 0 of AZD1222 vaccination. The receptor was derived from an adult in good health. The CDR3 DNA sequence: TGTGCCTGGAGTGTGTGGACTAGCCACGAGCAGTACTTC. It encodes CAWSVWTSHEQYF.